This note documents a single T cell receptor beta chain sequence. Its antigen is as yet unknown. The data are from a study of cytomegalovirus exposure and HLA in healthy donors. General study findings and limits: Some TCR beta chains (over 150 of them) were listed as cytomegalovirus-associated. Reports credit the classifier with highly specific, highly sensitive diagnosis of cytomegalovirus status.

Assay used: immunoSEQ multiplex PCR; TCRdb lists only in-frame clones, some missing. This sample has about 130,000 clones, with approximately 92% found just once. This CDR3 has 12 residues. The germline V gene has CDR1 SGHKS and CDR2 YYEKEE (reference sequence). Trimming removed 7 bases from V and 2 bases from J, with 9 bases in between. Sequencing was done on a sample of PBMCs. The chain links TRBV5-5 to TRBJ1-1, with D unresolved. This sequence was found in a woman aged 18-29 years in good health and CMV-seronegative. This CDR3 is CASGSYNTEAFF. The DNA for the CDR3 is TGTGCCAGCGGCAGTTACAACACTGAAGCTTTCTTT.